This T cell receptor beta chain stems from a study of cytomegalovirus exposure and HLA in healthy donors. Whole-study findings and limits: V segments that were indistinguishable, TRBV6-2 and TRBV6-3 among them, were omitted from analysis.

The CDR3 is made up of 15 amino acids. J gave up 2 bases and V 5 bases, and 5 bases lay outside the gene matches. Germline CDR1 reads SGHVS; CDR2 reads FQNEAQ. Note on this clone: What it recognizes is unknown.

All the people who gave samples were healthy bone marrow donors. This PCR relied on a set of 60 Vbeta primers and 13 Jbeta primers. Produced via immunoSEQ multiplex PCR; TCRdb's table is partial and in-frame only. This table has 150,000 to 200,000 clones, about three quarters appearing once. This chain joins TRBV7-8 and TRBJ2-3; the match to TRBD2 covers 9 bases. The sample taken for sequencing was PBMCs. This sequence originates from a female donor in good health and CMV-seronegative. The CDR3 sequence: CASSRAGGNTDTQYF. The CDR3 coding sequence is TGTGCCAGCAGCCGCGCGGGAGGGAACACAGATACGCAGTATTTT.